The 30 T cell receptor beta chains given below trace back to one sample, sequenced in a study of CD8 T cells in Susac syndrome (dated by TCRdb to the late 2010s). Libraries came from the immunoSEQ multiplex PCR assay. RNA was extracted using the RNeasy kit, and roughly 0.5 to 1 ug of the RNA was reverse transcribed with random hexamers. The public sequencing data were trimmed at Q25 with fastp and processed into clonotypes with MiXCR by TCRdb, which kept only in-frame beta chains. When rows share a CDR3 protein, they turn into one entry using the most common DNA and genes. The sample table lists about 130,000 distinct CDR3 sequences, around 96% of them with a count of one. The leading ten clones occupy roughly 0.087% of the sample. The sample comprised CD4+ T cells from PBMCs. The receptors shown here come from a human donor in good health.

The rearrangement joins TRBV7-2 to TRBJ1-1; a weak D match, TRBD1 (6 bases). The CDR3 has 13 residues. The germline V and J ends were trimmed by 5 bases and 4 bases, with 11 bases remaining between them. Germline CDR1 SGHTA, CDR2 FQGNSA. CDR3 in amino acids: CASSAATGTEAFF. DNA for the CDR3: TGTGCCAGCAGCGCCGCGACAGGCACTGAAGCTTTCTTT.

The rearrangement links TRBV18 to TRBJ1-1; TRBD1 matches at 7 bases. The trim removed 3 bases at V and 0 bases at J, leaving 4 bases unmatched. This CDR3 is built from 15 residues. Germline CDR1 KGHSH, CDR2 LQKENI. CDR3 DNA: TGTGCCAGCTCACCGGGACAGCCTCTGAACACTGAAGCTTTCTTT. This gives the protein CASSPGQPLNTEAFF.

The chain combines TRBV12-3 or TRBV12-4 with TRBJ2-7, with 7 bases matching TRBD2. The CDR3 extends over 14 amino acids. The trim removed 4 bases at V and 4 bases at J, leaving 7 bases unmatched. The CDR3 DNA follows: TGTGCCAGCAGTTCCGGACTAGAAGGGTACGAGCAGTACTTC. As protein: CASSSGLEGYEQYF.

This clonotype was seen only a few times. At one end the junction does not follow the germline gene, possibly because of a read error. The V and J genes are TRBV5-1 and TRBJ1-1; TRBD1 is a possible D gene (6 bases). CDR1 SGHRS and CDR2 YFSETQ come from the germline V gene. The length of the CDR3 is 13 residues. The CDR3 reads CASSLLGGTEAFF. In DNA, the CDR3 is TGTGCCAGCAGTTTATTAGGGGGCACTGAAGCTTTCTTT. The full variable domain, rest sourced from reference TRBV5-1 and TRBJ1-1, is KAGVTQTPRYLIKTRGQQVTLSCSPISGHRSVSWYQQTPGQGLQFLFEYFSETQRNKGNFPGRFSGRQFSNSRSEMNVSTLELGDSALYLCASSLLGGTEAFFGQGTRLTVV.

The rearrangement links TRBV30 to TRBJ1-2, with D possibly being TRBD1 (5 bases). The CDR3 runs to 14 residues. Germline loops: CDR1 GTSNPN, CDR2 SVGIG (reference sequence). Trimming stripped 2 bases from V and 8 bases from J, with 18 bases between. CDR3 in amino acids: CAWSFRDPFQGYTF. CDR3 DNA sequence: TGTGCCTGGAGTTTCAGGGACCCTTTCCAGGGCTACACCTTC.

The CDR3 DNA reads TGTGCCAGCAGTTACAGACAGGGATGGAATGAAAAACTGTTTTTT. Protein product: CASSYRQGWNEKLFF. This sequence joins TRBV27 and TRBJ1-4, with TRBD1 identical over 7 bases. Germline assignment: CDR1 MNHEY and CDR2 SMNVEV (reference sequence). The CDR3 runs 15 residues. Unmatched junction bases numbered 7, after V lost 4 bases and J lost 5 bases.

V usage is TRBV25-1 and J usage is TRBJ2-5; weak D call: TRBD2 (5 bases). The V end lost 2 bases, the J end lost 3 bases, and 10 bases lay between the germline ends. This CDR3 region has 14 residues. From germline, CDR1 is MGHDK and CDR2 SYGVNS. This CDR3 reads CASSERRTEETQYF. CDR3 sequence (DNA): TGTGCCAGCAGTGAAAGGAGGACCGAAGAGACCCAGTACTTC.

V and J are TRBV20-1 and TRBJ2-3; 11 bases are a match to TRBD2. The CDR3 covers 15 residues. With V trimmed by 5 bases and J by 1 base, 5 bases remained unmatched. CDR1 is DFQATT, CDR2 SNEGSKA, per germline (reference sequence). The CDR3 DNA reads as TGCAGTGCTGAACTACTAGCGGGAGGCACAGATACGCAGTATTTT. The encoded protein is CSAELLAGGTDTQYF.

The chain uses TRBV10-3 and TRBJ2-7, with D perhaps TRBD1 (6 bases). The CDR3 is 15 residues long. V was clipped by 2 bases and J by 0 bases, with 11 bases between them. Germline-derived CDR1 and CDR2 are ENHRY and SYGVKD. This CDR3 is CAISEGAGASYEQYF. In DNA form, the CDR3 reads TGTGCCATCAGTGAGGGGGCAGGGGCCTCCTACGAGCAGTACTTC.

This rearrangement joins TRBV29-1 to TRBJ1-2; D remains unclear. Trimming took 6 bases from V and 6 from J, leaving 20 bases between them. The CDR3 sequence is 14 residues long. Germline V gene lookup returns CDR1 SQVTM and CDR2 ANQGSEA. CDR3 loop: CSVVRTVGSNGYTF. The DNA of the CDR3 is TGCAGCGTGGTCCGCACAGTGGGTTCAAATGGCTACACCTTC.

This chain uses TRBV6-1 with TRBJ1-4, with 7 bases that match TRBD1. The CDR3 is 18 amino acids. Losses at the gene ends were 2 bases for V and 0 bases for J; bases not matched to a gene: 9. Germline assignment: CDR1 MNHNS and CDR2 SASEGT. The DNA of the CDR3 is TGTGCCAGCAGTGAAACCGGGACAGCGAAATCAACTAATGAAAAACTGTTTTTT. It codes for CASSETGTAKSTNEKLFF.

The CDR3 sequence is CASSEVAGEGQNIQYF. The CDR3 nucleotides are TGTGCCAGCAGTGAAGTGGCGGGGGAGGGCCAAAACATTCAGTACTTC. The V gene is TRBV2, the J gene TRBJ2-4, with TRBD2 identical over 7 bases. Per germline, CDR1 SNHLY and CDR2 FYNNEI. The CDR3 sequence is 16 residues long. V shed 1 base, J shed 5 bases, and the junction held 8 bases outside the gene matches.

CDR3 DNA: TGTGCCAGCAGTTTTCAGGGCAGGGGGAGGGAAAAACTGTTTTTT. Its protein is CASSFQGRGREKLFF. The genes are TRBV12-3 or TRBV12-4 and TRBJ1-4, with 7 nucleotides matching TRBD1. V shed 3 bases and J 8 bases; nucleotides not matched to a gene: 9. The CDR3 spans 15 residues.

J is TRBJ2-5 and V is TRBV29-1, with TRBD2 matching 9 bases. The CDR3 spans 13 residues. Trimming cost V 3 bases and J 3 bases; bases outside gene matches: 2. CDR1 is SQVTM and CDR2 is ANQGSEA in the germline V gene. The CDR3, as DNA: TGCAGCGTTGAGACTAGCGGAGAAGAGACCCAGTACTTC. Translated, it gives CSVETSGEETQYF.

J is TRBJ1-2 and V is TRBV19; D possibly corresponds to TRBD1 (5 bases). Germline V gene lookup returns CDR1 LNHDA and CDR2 SQIVND (reference sequence). V lost 6 bases and J 4 bases, leaving 15 bases between the germline ends. This CDR3 comprises 14 residues. The CDR3 DNA sequence: TGTGCCAGTAGCCCCCGACAGCTCGGCTATGGCTACACCTTC. Translation gives CASSPRQLGYGYTF.

In this sample, this clonotype turned up once. The chain couples TRBV20-1 to TRBJ1-2, with D maybe TRBD1 (5 bases). There are 13 residues in the CDR3. Germline values: CDR1 DFQATT, CDR2 SNEGSKA (reference sequence). Trimming pared 3 bases from V and 6 bases from J, leaving 14 bases between. The CDR3 here is CSARGVGTDGYTF. The CDR3 DNA sequence: TGCAGTGCTAGGGGGGTGGGAACGGATGGCTACACCTTC.

The CDR3 coding sequence is TGTGCCAGCAGTTTTTTCTACGGGACGGATTACTATGGCTACACCTTC. It encodes CASSFFYGTDYYGYTF. The gene calls are TRBV6-5 and TRBJ1-2; D possibly corresponds to TRBD1 (5 bases). This CDR3 is 16 amino acids long. The germline gives CDR1 MNHEY, CDR2 SVGAGI. V was shortened by 4 bases and J by 3 bases, with 18 bases between the two germline ends.

The chain combines TRBV7-9 with TRBJ2-7, with no clear D. Trimming removed 6 bases at V and 0 bases at J, with 12 bases between. This CDR3 region has 14 residues. The germline V gene encodes CDR1 SEHNR and CDR2 FQNEAQ (reference sequence). As DNA, the CDR3 is TGTGCCAGCAGGTCGCAGGTGCCCTCCTACGAGCAGTACTTC. Its translation: CASRSQVPSYEQYF.

J is TRBJ1-2 and V is TRBV20-1, with a tentative D call TRBD1 (6 bases). Germline lookup yields CDR1 DFQATT and CDR2 SNEGSKA (reference sequence). Between the trimmed V and J ends, which lost 5 bases and 4 bases, there was a span of 11 bases. The length of the CDR3 is 12 residues. The DNA for the CDR3 is TGCAGTGCTCAAGGGGGGAGCTATGGCTACACCTTC. Amino acids: CSAQGGSYGYTF.

The rearrangement uses TRBV19 and TRBJ2-3; a possible D gene is TRBD2 (6 bases). The CDR3 runs 14 residues. V was cut by 5 bases and J by 2 bases, with 11 bases left in between. Germline assignment: CDR1 LNHDA and CDR2 SQIVND (reference sequence). The CDR3 here is CASSSPGDTDTQYF. The CDR3 nucleotides are TGTGCCAGTAGTTCGCCGGGAGACACAGATACGCAGTATTTT. The full variable domain, in which reference TRBV19 and TRBJ2-3 provide the parts outside the CDR3, is DGGITQSPKYLFRKEGQNVTLSCEQNLNHDAMYWYRQDPGQGLRLIYYSQIVNDFQKGDIAEGYSVSREKKESFPLTVTSAQKNPTAFYLCASSSPGDTDTQYFGPGTRLTVL.

The chain uses TRBV5-1 and TRBJ1-1, with 8 bases that match TRBD1. Losses at the gene ends were 1 base for V and 6 bases for J; bases not matched to a gene: 5. CDR1 is SGHRS, CDR2 YFSETQ, per germline. This CDR3 is 14 amino acids long. The CDR3 nucleotides are TGCGCCAGCAGCTTGATCGGACAGGGTTCTGAAGCTTTCTTT. As protein: CASSLIGQGSEAFF.

The chain joins TRBV20-1 to TRBJ1-3; TRBD1 aligns across 8 bases. Germline V gene sequence: CDR1 DFQATT, CDR2 SNEGSKA (reference sequence). This CDR3 has 14 amino acids. The junction had 4 bases not matched to a gene; V was cut back by 6 bases and J by 0 bases. The CDR3 here is CSASGQGSGNTIYF. Written as DNA, the CDR3 is TGCAGTGCCTCTGGACAGGGCTCTGGAAACACCATATATTTT.

V and J are TRBV27 and TRBJ2-5; D uncertain. The CDR3 is 12 amino acids. The germline V and J ends were trimmed by 4 bases and 7 bases, with 10 bases remaining between them. The germline V gene has CDR1 MNHEY and CDR2 SMNVEV (reference sequence). CDR3 in amino acids: CASSSDGRTQYF. The CDR3 region has the DNA TGTGCCAGCAGTTCGGACGGAAGGACCCAGTACTTC.

The rearrangement links TRBV29-1 to TRBJ1-1, with D hard to call. Trimming took 6 bases from V and 5 from J, leaving 19 bases between them. The CDR3 is made up of 14 amino acids. Germline CDR1 reads SQVTM; CDR2 reads ANQGSEA. CDR3: CSVLTGSGETEAFF. Written as DNA, the CDR3 is TGCAGCGTCCTCACCGGCAGTGGCGAAACTGAAGCTTTCTTT.

The chain links TRBV19 to TRBJ1-5; TRBD1 agrees at 8 bases. Trimming at V came to 7 bases and at J to 4 bases, leaving 3 bases not matched to a gene. From germline, CDR1 is LNHDA and CDR2 SQIVND (reference sequence). This CDR3 is 13 amino acids long. The CDR3, as DNA: TGTGCCAGTACCCGACAGGGGAATCAGCCCCAGCATTTT. This encodes CASTRQGNQPQHF.

The genes are TRBV12-3 or TRBV12-4 and TRBJ2-5; TRBD1 or TRBD2 may be the D gene (5 bases each). The CDR3 has 13 amino acids. The V end lost 6 bases, the J end lost 9 bases, and 17 bases lay between the germline ends. In DNA, the CDR3 is TGTGCCAGCAGGTCGGGACCCCCGGCGGCCCAGTACTTC. This translates into CASRSGPPAAQYF.

This chain links TRBV11-2 with TRBJ1-2; TRBD1 is a possible D gene (6 bases). CDR1 and CDR2 (germline): SGHAT, FQNNGV. Trimming took off 5 bases at V and 4 bases at J, with 38 bases between the two ends. The CDR3 is 22 amino acids. The CDR3 loop is CASSRPRGGGGDRPPYSYGYTF. The DNA of the CDR3 is TGTGCCAGCAGCCGCCCCCGGGGAGGTGGTGGAGACAGGCCCCCATATTCCTATGGCTACACCTTC.

The rearrangement joins TRBV7-2 to TRBJ2-1; D is unclear. The CDR3 is 15 residues long. Germline-derived CDR1 and CDR2 are SGHTA and FQGNSA. With 4 bases removed from V and 5 bases from J, the gap between germline ends came to 15 bases. The CDR3 spells CASSSQVSRDNEQFF. The CDR3 DNA reads TGTGCCAGCAGCTCTCAGGTGTCTAGGGACAATGAGCAGTTCTTC. The full variable domain, in which reference TRBV7-2 and TRBJ2-1 provide the parts outside the CDR3, is GAGVSQSPSNKVTEKGKDVELRCDPISGHTALYWYRQSLGQGLEFLIYFQGNSAPDKSGLPSDRFSAERTGGSVSTLTIQRTQQEDSAVYLCASSSQVSRDNEQFFGPGTRLTVL.

The genes are TRBV19 and TRBJ2-1; D ambiguous. The CDR3 has 11 amino acids. Germline V gives CDR1 LNHDA, CDR2 SQIVND (reference sequence). V dropped 2 bases and J dropped 12 bases, with 8 bases sitting between them. CDR3 residues: CASSIKRRQFF. CDR3 bases: TGTGCCAGTAGTATAAAGCGACGGCAGTTCTTC.

The chain is built from TRBV5-1 and TRBJ2-5; 13 positions match TRBD2. CDR3 length: 16 amino acids. Trimming took 8 bases from V and 3 from J; bases not matched to a gene: 10. Germline V gives CDR1 SGHRS, CDR2 YFSETQ. CDR3 DNA: TGCGCCAGTTTACTAGCGGGAGGGCCGGGGGAAGAGACCCAGTACTTC. Protein sequence: CASLLAGGPGEETQYF.